These T cell receptor beta chains were read from a single sample in a study of a mutant IDH1 vaccine in newly diagnosed glioma. Only in-frame clones appear in the TCRdb table, and some are missing; sequencing was by immunoSEQ multiplex PCR. In the table there are 40,000 or so clones, about 83% of which are singletons. For these TCRs, the target antigens are not known. The sequencing used PBMCs, collected from a glioma patient whose treatment included an IDH1 peptide vaccine. The receptors derive from a man aged 35-49 years with glioma. Each CDR3 is given with its conserved first and last residue. D genes are given only for firm matches. Size tells how often a clone was seen (once, few, many) or the class of an expanded clone, and some rows leave it out.

few,TRBJ1-1,TRBV10-1,NA,TGCGCCAGCCCTCGGGCCCCCTTGGTTCGGACTGAAGCTTTCTTT,CASPRAPLVRTEAFF
NA,TRBJ2-7,TRBV19,TRBD1,TGTGCCAGTAGTCTCTCCGGTGGGCGGGACAGGGTCCACTTC,CASSLSGGRDRVHF
NA,TRBJ2-7,TRBV14,NA,TGTGCCAGCAGCCAAGTGGAGGACCCATCCGCCCCCTACGAGCAGTACTTC,CASSQVEDPSAPYEQYF
NA,TRBJ2-7,TRBV5-5,NA,TGTGCCAGCAGTGGATTGTACGAGCAGTACTTC,CASSGLYEQYF
NA,TRBJ2-7,TRBV19,NA,TGTGCCAGTAGTATTGAGGGCCAGGTTAACGAGCAGTACTTC,CASSIEGQVNEQYF
NA,TRBJ2-7,TRBV19,TRBD2,TGTGCCAGTAACCCCCGGGGGGACTACGAGCAGTACTTC,CASNPRGDYEQYF
once,TRBJ2-5,TRBV11-2,NA,TGTGCCAGCAGCTTTGACCGGTTGGCCCAGTACTTC,CASSFDRLAQYF
NA,TRBJ2-6,TRBV27,NA,TGTGCCAGCAGTTATTCGGTTGAGTTGTCTGGGGCCAACGTCCTGACTTTC,CASSYSVELSGANVLTF
few,TRBJ2-3,TRBV7-6,TRBD2,TGTGCCAGCAGCTTACAGCGGGACCCTAGCACAGATACGCAGTATTTT,CASSLQRDPSTDTQYF
NA,TRBJ1-4,TRBV4-1,NA,TGCGCCAGCAGTCAGTCCCAGGGGTCGACTAATGAAAAACTGTTTTTT,CASSQSQGSTNEKLFF
NA,TRBJ2-2,TRBV5-1,NA,TGCGCCAGCAGCTTGGTATCTAACACCGGGGAGCTGTTTTTT,CASSLVSNTGELFF
once,TRBJ1-5,TRBV6-4,TRBD1,TGTGCCAGCAGCGCACAGGGGGGCAATCAGCCCCAGCATTTT,CASSAQGGNQPQHF
NA,TRBJ2-6,TRBV5-1,TRBD1,TGCGCCAGCAGCTTACAGGGGGCTCTCAGCTCTGGGGCCAACGTCCTGACTTTC,CASSLQGALSSGANVLTF
few,TRBJ1-4,TRBV18,NA,TGTGCCAGCTCACCAAACGCTCAGGGGCAAAATGAAAAACTGTTTTTT,CASSPNAQGQNEKLFF
NA,TRBJ2-7,TRBV10-2,TRBD2,TGCGCCAGCAATCCTAGCGGGCCCTACGAGCAGTACTTC,CASNPSGPYEQYF
NA,TRBJ2-7,TRBV2,NA,TGTGCCAGCAGTCCGGGATCCTACGAGCAGTACTTC,CASSPGSYEQYF
NA,TRBJ2-4,TRBV9,NA,TGTGCCAGCAGCGTAGACTGGGGCATTCAGTACTTC,CASSVDWGIQYF
few,TRBJ2-3,TRBV25-1,TRBD1,TGTGCCAGTTCGCCGGGACAGGGGATGACAGATACGCAGTATTTT,CASSPGQGMTDTQYF
NA,TRBJ2-1,TRBV19,TRBD2,TGTGCCAGTAGTGCTAGCGGGGTCTACAATGAGCAGTTCTTC,CASSASGVYNEQFF
few,TRBJ2-7,TRBV7-7,TRBD1,TGTGCTAGCAGTTCCGGGACAGGGGGTCGGGACGAGCAGTACTTC,CASSSGTGGRDEQYF
once,TRBJ2-7,TRBV14,TRBD2,TGTGCCACCTCAGGCGGGGGATACGAGCAGTACTTC,CATSGGGYEQYF
NA,TRBJ1-1,TRBV10-3,NA,TGTGCCATCAGTGATGGAGGGGCCGCGAACACTGAAGCTTTCTTT,CAISDGGAANTEAFF
NA,TRBJ1-2,TRBV2,NA,TGTGCCAGGAGGAGTGATGGCTACACCTTC,CARRSDGYTF
NA,TRBJ2-7,TRBV18,NA,TGTGCCAGCTCACCCGACCGGGAAGAGCAGTACTTC,CASSPDREEQYF
once,TRBJ2-7,TRBV18,TRBD1,TGTGCCAGCTCACCACCGGGTCAGGGGGCGGGGGAGCAGTACTTC,CASSPPGQGAGEQYF
NA,TRBJ2-7,TRBV6-5,TRBD1,TGTGCCAGTCGGACAGGGGAGGTCCACGAGCAGTACTTC,CASRTGEVHEQYF
NA,TRBJ2-5,TRBV5-6,TRBD2,TGTGCCAGCAGCCGGACTAGAGGAGAGACCCAGTACTTC,CASSRTRGETQYF
few,TRBJ2-1,TRBV7-8,NA,TGTGCCAGCAGCTGGGTGGATGAGCAGTTCTTC,CASSWVDEQFF
NA,TRBJ1-1,TRBV9,TRBD1,TGTGCCAGCAGCGTAGTTTCAGGGGGGACTGAAGCTTTCTTT,CASSVVSGGTEAFF
NA,TRBJ2-7,TRBV11-2,TRBD2,TGTGCCAGCAGCTTAGGAGGACTAGCCACAATCCACTACGAGCAGTACTTC,CASSLGGLATIHYEQYF
once,TRBJ2-7,TRBV5-1,NA,TGCGCCAGCAGCCAAGGTGGCTGGGGCGAGCAGTACTTC,CASSQGGWGEQYF
NA,TRBJ2-3,TRBV4-1,TRBD2,TGCGCCAGCAGCCAAGATGGGACTAGCAGTAGCACAGATACGCAGTATTTT,CASSQDGTSSSTDTQYF
NA,TRBJ2-3,TRBV30,NA,TGTGCCTGGAGTGGACTATCTAGCACAGATACGCAGTATTTT,CAWSGLSSTDTQYF
NA,TRBJ1-2,TRBV7-9,NA,TGTGCCAGCAGCATCCTCCAAGGAGCTAACTATGGCTACACCTTC,CASSILQGANYGYTF
NA,TRBJ1-3,TRBV6-6,NA,TGTGCCAGCGCGCTAACAGGCAATCGAAACACCATATATTTT,CASALTGNRNTIYF
NA,TRBJ1-2,TRBV5-6,NA,TGTGCCAGCAGCCTGCGGCGGCAGGGGTATGGCTACACCTTC,CASSLRRQGYGYTF
NA,TRBJ1-2,TRBV7-2,TRBD1,TGTGCCAGCAGCTTAAGACAGGGTATTAGCTACACCTTC,CASSLRQGISYTF
NA,TRBJ1-5,TRBV2,TRBD1,TGTGCCAGCAATTTGGACAGGGTCCGCAATCAGCCCCAGCATTTT,CASNLDRVRNQPQHF
NA,TRBJ2-3,TRBV2,NA,TGTGCCAGCAGACCCGCCCCCTCTATAGCGGTCACAGATACGCAGTATTTT,CASRPAPSIAVTDTQYF
NA,TRBJ2-7,TRBV7-2,NA,TGTGCCAGCAGCTCCAATTCGGGTCCCTACGAGCAGTACTTC,CASSSNSGPYEQYF
NA,TRBJ2-2,TRBV5-6,TRBD1,TGTGCCAGCAGCAAGGGGACAGGGGTAAACACCGGGGAGCTGTTTTTT,CASSKGTGVNTGELFF
NA,TRBJ2-7,TRBV5-1,TRBD2,TGCGCCAGCAGGGCCGGACTAGCGGTGACCTACGAGCAGTACTTC,CASRAGLAVTYEQYF
NA,TRBJ1-5,TRBV18,NA,TGTGCCAGCTCACCAAGAGGGAATCAGCCCCAGCATTTT,CASSPRGNQPQHF
NA,TRBJ2-7,TRBV12-2,NA,TGTGCAAGTCGCCGAAGGTCGGGGACGGAGCAGTACTTC,CASRRRSGTEQYF
NA,TRBJ2-7,TRBV6-9,TRBD1,TGTGCCAGCAGTTATGAGGGGGACAGGGGTACCTACGAGCAGTACTTC,CASSYEGDRGTYEQYF
NA,TRBJ2-1,TRBV6-5,NA,TGTGCCAGCAGCATCTCGGCGGTTTACAATGAGCAGTTCTTC,CASSISAVYNEQFF
NA,TRBJ1-4,TRBV5-6,TRBD1,TGTGCCAGCAGTTTACAGGGGCGAACTAATGAAAAACTGTTTTTT,CASSLQGRTNEKLFF
NA,TRBJ2-1,TRBV15,NA,TGTGCCACCAGCAGAGACTACAATGAGCAGTTCTTC,CATSRDYNEQFF
NA,TRBJ2-1,TRBV7-9,NA,TGTGCCAGCACCCCTAAGAATGAGCAGTTCTTC,CASTPKNEQFF
NA,TRBJ2-1,TRBV19,NA,TGTGCCAGTAGTATAGATTACGTAACTAAAAATGAGCAGTTCTTC,CASSIDYVTKNEQFF
NA,TRBJ2-5,TRBV5-1,NA,TGCGCCAGCAGCTTGGCGTATGGGACACCCCTAGAGACCCAGTACTTC,CASSLAYGTPLETQYF
NA,TRBJ2-3,TRBV7-2,NA,TGTGCCAGCAGCTTAGCGCCAGATACGCAGTATTTT,CASSLAPDTQYF
few,TRBJ2-2,TRBV5-1,NA,TGCGCCAGCAGCTTGGAAGGCGGGGAGCTGTTTTTT,CASSLEGGELFF
NA,TRBJ1-2,TRBV15,NA,TGTGCCACCAGTAAGGATCTTAACTATGGCTACACCTTC,CATSKDLNYGYTF
NA,TRBJ2-7,TRBV28,TRBD1,TGTGCCAGCAGTCCCGGGACAGGGGTCGAGCAGTACTTC,CASSPGTGVEQYF
once,TRBJ2-1,TRBV5-1,TRBD2,TGCGCCAGCAGCTTGTGGACTAGCGGGAGTTACAATGAGCAGTTCTTC,CASSLWTSGSYNEQFF
NA,TRBJ1-2,TRBV14,NA,TGTGCCAGCAGCCATTCCAGGTTTGCTGGCTACACCTTC,CASSHSRFAGYTF
NA,TRBJ1-1,TRBV7-8,NA,TGTGCCAGCAGCGAACAGGGTATGAACACTGAAGCTTTCTTT,CASSEQGMNTEAFF
NA,TRBJ2-1,TRBV5-4,NA,TGTGCCAGCAGCTCCGGGACTGTTGTAAATGAGCAGTTCTTC,CASSSGTVVNEQFF